These 14 T cell receptor beta chains were all obtained from the same sample, sequenced in a study of blood T cell repertoires in COVID-19. Data came from immunoSEQ multiplex PCR; TCRdb stores just in-frame clones and leaves some out. In the table there are roughly 310,000 clones, 89% of which are singletons. Sequencing was performed on PBMCs or T cells enriched from blood (not recorded which). Source of these receptors: a woman in her thirties or forties who had recovered from COVID-19.

This chain connects TRBV19 to TRBJ2-1, with 7 bases lining up with TRBD1. This CDR3 has 16 amino acids. The germline CDR1 and CDR2 sequences are LNHDA and SQIVND (reference sequence). Unmatched junction bases numbered 14, after V lost 5 bases and J lost 7 bases. CDR3 in amino acids: CASSGGYATGKNEQFF. The CDR3 DNA sequence: TGTGCCAGTAGTGGGGGTTACGCGACAGGGAAAAATGAGCAGTTCTTC.

The rearrangement joins TRBV7-2 to TRBJ1-1; perhaps TRBD1 as D (5 bases). V was trimmed by 1 base and J by 3 bases, leaving 9 bases between them. Germline V gene sequence: CDR1 SGHTA, CDR2 FQGNSA. This CDR3 contains 14 residues. In nucleotides, the CDR3 is TGTGCCAGCAGCTTAGTGCCGGGGGACACTGAAGCTTTCTTT. Translating it yields CASSLVPGDTEAFF.

This clone was found once. The chain recombines TRBV4-3 with TRBJ1-6; D is uncertain. Germline V gene lookup returns CDR1 LGHNA and CDR2 YSLEER. The CDR3 loop spans 14 amino acids. V was trimmed by 6 bases and J by 7 bases, leaving 13 bases between them. CDR3 region: CASSPLGWNSPLHF. The CDR3 nucleotides read TGCGCCAGCAGTCCCCTAGGATGGAATTCACCCCTCCACTTT.

The rearrangement uses TRBV6-2 or TRBV6-3 and TRBJ2-7; 8 nucleotides align to TRBD2. J gave up 4 bases and V 5 bases, and 10 bases lay outside the gene matches. Germline lookup yields CDR1 MNHEY and CDR2 SVGEGT. CDR3 length equals 15 residues. The CDR3 DNA reads as TGTGCCAGCAGTGCCGGGACTAGGGCTTATTACGAGCAGTACTTC. Translating it yields CASSAGTRAYYEQYF.

This clone was picked up one time. The chain uses TRBV13 and TRBJ2-1; D gene ambiguous. This CDR3 has 13 amino acids. Trimming removed 4 bases from V and 6 bases from J, with 10 bases in between. Per the germline V gene, CDR1 is PRHDT and CDR2 is FYEKMQ (reference sequence). CDR3 DNA: TGTGCCAGCAGCTATGCGCTAGTCAATGAGCAGTTCTTC. Translation: CASSYALVNEQFF.

The J gene is TRBJ1-3, the V gene TRBV12-3 or TRBV12-4; D not certain. This CDR3 comprises 13 residues. Trimming stripped 3 bases from V and 4 bases from J, with 7 bases between. The CDR3 is CASSLSGGNTIYF. CDR3 DNA: TGTGCCAGCAGTTTGAGCGGGGGAAACACCATATATTTT.

The chain couples TRBV7-2 to TRBJ2-3, with D unclear. The CDR3 has 14 amino acids. Per germline, CDR1 SGHTA and CDR2 FQGNSA. V was clipped by 1 base and J by 5 bases, with 10 bases between them. CDR3 in DNA: TGTGCCAGCAGCTTAGGCCAGTACATAGATACGCAGTATTTT. It is translated as CASSLGQYIDTQYF.

This chain uses TRBV3-1 (or the pseudogene TRBV3-2) with TRBJ1-1; TRBD1 matches 9 bases. V dropped 4 bases and J dropped 7; count of bases not matched to a gene: 13. This CDR3 has 16 amino acids. Germline CDR1 reads LGHDT; CDR2 reads YNNKEL (reference sequence). CDR3 in amino acids: CASSPIFGTGTLEAFF. CDR3 coding DNA: TGTGCCAGCAGCCCGATATTCGGGACAGGGACCCTTGAAGCTTTCTTT.

This clone appeared a single time. The chain employs TRBV7-9 and TRBJ1-2; no reliable D call. Trimming pared 5 bases from V and 0 bases from J, leaving 7 bases between. The CDR3 extends over 13 amino acids. Germline CDR1 SEHNR, CDR2 FQNEAQ (reference sequence). This CDR3 is CASSPGTNYGYTF. The DNA of the CDR3 is TGTGCCAGCAGCCCGGGGACTAACTATGGCTACACCTTC.

V is TRBV5-4 and J is TRBJ2-7; D possibly corresponds to TRBD2 (6 bases). The ends were cut back, 1 base at V and 3 bases at J, with 17 bases in the middle. Per germline, CDR1 SGHNT and CDR2 YYREEE (reference sequence). The CDR3 runs to 16 residues. CDR3 coding DNA: TGTGCCAGCAGCTTGAGGTCGACACTAGCCAACTACGAGCAGTACTTC. Its protein is CASSLRSTLANYEQYF.

A few counts support this clone. V usage is TRBV19 and J usage is TRBJ2-2; tentative D call: TRBD1 (6 bases). The V gene's germline CDR1 is LNHDA and CDR2 SQIVND (reference sequence). The length of the CDR3 is 17 residues. The V and J ends lost 5 bases and 1 base respectively, with 17 bases between them. Here the CDR3 reads CASSSRGELQNTGELFF. CDR3 nucleotide sequence: TGTGCCAGTAGTTCCAGGGGAGAGCTACAGAACACCGGGGAGCTGTTTTTT.

The CDR3 region has the DNA TGTGCCAGCAGTTCCCCGGAGGCGGATGAGCAGTTCTTC. It is translated as CASSSPEADEQFF. The chain carries TRBV12-3 or TRBV12-4 and TRBJ2-1, with TRBD2 as a possible D gene (5 bases). CDR3 length equals 13 residues. Trimming cost V 4 bases and J 8 bases, with 12 bases left between them.

The J gene is TRBJ1-3, the V gene TRBV11-2, with a weak D call TRBD1 (5 bases). CDR1 is SGHAT, CDR2 FQNNGV, per germline. V shed 5 bases and J shed 0 bases, with 20 bases lying between them. CDR3 length: 18 amino acids. The CDR3 bases are TGTGCCAGCAGCCGAAGAACGAGGACATTTCGCTCTGGAAACACCATATATTTT. Its protein product is CASSRRTRTFRSGNTIYF.

The V gene is TRBV3-1 (or the pseudogene TRBV3-2), the J gene TRBJ2-7; 8 nucleotides align to TRBD1. Germline CDR1 LGHDT, CDR2 YNNKEL (reference sequence). The length of the CDR3 is 17 residues. V trimming: 4 bases; J trimming: 3 bases; junction bases outside the gene matches: 14. CDR3 loop: CASSLLLGQGQLYEQYF. The CDR3 bases are TGTGCCAGCAGCCTTCTCCTCGGACAGGGCCAACTCTACGAGCAGTACTTC.